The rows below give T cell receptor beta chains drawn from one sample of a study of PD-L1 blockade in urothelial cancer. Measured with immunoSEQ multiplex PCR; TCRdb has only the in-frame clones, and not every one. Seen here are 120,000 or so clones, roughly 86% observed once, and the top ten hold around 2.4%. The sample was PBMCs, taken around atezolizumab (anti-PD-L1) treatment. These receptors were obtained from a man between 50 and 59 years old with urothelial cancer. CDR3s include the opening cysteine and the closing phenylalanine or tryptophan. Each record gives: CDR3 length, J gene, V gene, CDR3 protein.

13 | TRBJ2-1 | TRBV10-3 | CAINQDTDNEQFF
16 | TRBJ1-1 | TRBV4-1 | CASSPQFFSKNTEAFF
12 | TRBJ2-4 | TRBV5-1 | CASSSEIGIQYF
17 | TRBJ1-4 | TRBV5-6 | CASSLLTGGAANEKLFF
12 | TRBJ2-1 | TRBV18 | CASSSRLYEQFF
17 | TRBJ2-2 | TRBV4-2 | CASSQGLAGGGGGELFF
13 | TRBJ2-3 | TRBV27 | CASRLTSTDTQYF
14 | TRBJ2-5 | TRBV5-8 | CASSPWVAGETQYF
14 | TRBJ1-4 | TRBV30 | CAWSAGQGPEKLFF
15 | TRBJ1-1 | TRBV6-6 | CASTTIGTVNTEAFF
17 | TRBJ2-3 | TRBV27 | CASSSRDRGRALDTQYF
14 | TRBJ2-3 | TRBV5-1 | CASTATSATDTQYF
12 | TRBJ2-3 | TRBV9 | CASSVVADTQYF
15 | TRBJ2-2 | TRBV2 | CASSDGGVNTGELFF
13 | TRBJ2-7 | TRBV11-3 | CASSNTGSYEQYF
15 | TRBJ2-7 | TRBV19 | CASSPLLAGPYEQYF
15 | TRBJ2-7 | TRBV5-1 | CASSPTGQGAHEQYF
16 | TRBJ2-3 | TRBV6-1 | CASSVIAAMGADTQYF